This TCR beta chain came from a study of CD8+CD57+ T cells in acquired aplastic anemia. Study overall: The study obtained an average of around 3.4 ug of DNA from sorted CD4+ and CD8+ cells.

Patients sequenced had flow cytometry evidence of CD8+CD57+ cell expansion. CDR3 and TCR beta VDJ profiling relied on genomic DNA as the template. TCRdb itself ran the reads through MiXCR, one entry per CDR3 protein. Of around 150,000 distinct CDR3 sequences detected, around half appear once; the ten largest clones hold roughly 30%. This clonotype was counted many times. Germline V CDR1 and CDR2: SQVTM, ANQGSEA. The V gene end was trimmed by 3 bases and the J gene end by 5 bases; junction bases not matched to a gene: 6. The CDR3 contains 14 residues. The sequence came from a human donor with aplastic anemia. Sequencing used sorted CD4+, CD8+, or CD8+CD57+ T cells (not recorded which) from PBMCs. The chain links TRBV29-1 to TRBJ1-2; 10 bases match TRBD1. In nucleotides, the CDR3 is TGCAGCGTTGACCACGGGACAGGGGCATATGGCTACACCTTC. This sequence encodes CSVDHGTGAYGYTF.